One sample yielded the 15 T cell receptor beta chains listed below, sequenced in a study of T cells after yellow fever vaccination. Via MiXCR, TCRdb re-called the 5' RACE reads, giving one row per CDR3 protein. This sample has roughly 400,000 distinct CDR3 sequences; roughly a sixth occur once, and the top ten carry 15% to 20%. The sequenced sample was PBMCs, obtained before the yellow fever booster vaccination. Receptors were obtained from a man aged 18 to 30 who received the YFV17D yellow fever vaccine.

V and J are TRBV6-4 and TRBJ2-3, with D possibly matching TRBD2 (5 bases). The ends were cut back, 5 bases at V and 1 base at J, with 10 bases in the middle. The V gene's germline CDR1 is MRHNA and CDR2 SNTAGT. The CDR3 runs 14 residues. The chain's CDR3 is CASSKEEGTDTQYF. CDR3 DNA: TGTGCCAGCAGTAAAGAGGAGGGCACAGATACGCAGTATTTT.

This chain joins TRBV7-2 and TRBJ1-1; the D gene is possibly TRBD1 (5 bases). This CDR3 is 14 amino acids long. V gave up 5 bases and J gave up 10 bases, with 20 bases separating them. Germline lookup yields CDR1 SGHTA and CDR2 FQGNSA. The CDR3 bases are TGTGCCAGCAGCCTTGGGGGAACAGCCCTGGGAGCTTTCTTT. Its translation: CASSLGGTALGAFF.

In its sample, this clonotype was seen a few times. The genes are TRBV5-4 and TRBJ2-3, with 10 positions matching TRBD2. This CDR3 has 15 amino acids. Losses at the gene ends were 0 bases for V and 4 bases for J; bases not matched to a gene: 2. CDR1 and CDR2 (germline): SGHNT, YYREEE (reference sequence). The CDR3 region is CASSLGGTSADTQYF. The CDR3 nucleotides are TGTGCCAGCAGCTTGGGGGGGACTAGCGCAGATACGCAGTATTTT.

CDR3 coding DNA: TGTGCAAGTCGCCACCATCGACGGAGCATTCAGTACTTC. This sequence encodes CASRHHRRSIQYF. The chain links TRBV12-2 to TRBJ2-4. TRBV12-2 represents a pseudogene. The CDR3 consists of 13 residues.

This clonotype came up a few times. J is TRBJ1-6 and V is TRBV7-8; D remains ambiguous. This CDR3 spans 13 amino acids. With 5 bases removed from V and 10 bases from J, the gap between germline ends came to 12 bases. Per germline, CDR1 SGHVS and CDR2 FQNEAQ. This chain's CDR3 is CASSREISSPLHF. The DNA of the CDR3 is TGTGCCAGCAGCCGTGAGATCTCCTCACCCCTCCACTTT.

This clonotype was counted only a few times. This sequence joins TRBV5-1 and TRBJ2-5; TRBD2 matches 10 bases. J lost 0 bases, V lost 0 bases, and 8 bases had no gene match. The germline gives CDR1 SGHRS, CDR2 YFSETQ. CDR3 size: 18 residues. The CDR3: CASSLASGSRPDQETQYF. The CDR3 DNA reads TGCGCCAGCAGCTTGGCTAGCGGGAGCCGTCCTGACCAAGAGACCCAGTACTTC.

This clonotype has only a few counts. This chain links TRBV7-2 with TRBJ1-1; D possibly corresponds to TRBD1 (6 bases). V lost 7 bases and J 0 bases, leaving 15 bases between the germline ends. The germline CDR1 and CDR2 sequences are SGHTA and FQGNSA. This CDR3 is 15 amino acids long. The CDR3 DNA reads TGTGCCAGCACCCGGCGGGGGCTGATGAACACTGAAGCTTTCTTT. Amino acids: CASTRRGLMNTEAFF.

This clonotype appeared a few times. This sequence joins TRBV5-1 and TRBJ1-1; D is perhaps TRBD1 (5 bases). Looked up from germline, CDR1 is SGHRS and CDR2 is YFSETQ. The CDR3 is made up of 15 amino acids. V was pared by 0 bases and J by 6 bases, with 15 bases between. CDR3 residues: CASSLGGTGPSEAFF. In nucleotides, the CDR3 is TGCGCCAGCAGCTTGGGAGGGACGGGGCCCTCTGAAGCTTTCTTT.

J is TRBJ2-7 and V is TRBV27, with D tentatively TRBD2 (5 bases). This CDR3 contains 12 residues. The germline gives CDR1 MNHEY, CDR2 SMNVEV (reference sequence). CDR3 sequence (DNA): TGTGCGTCAGAGGGAATAGGTGGCGAGCAGTACGTC. It codes for CASEGIGGEQYV.

This rearrangement joins TRBV4-1 to TRBJ1-2; TRBD1 matches 9 bases. Germline V gene data show CDR1 as MGHRA and CDR2 as YSYEKL. V dropped 5 bases and J dropped 2; count of bases not matched to a gene: 6. This CDR3 spans 15 amino acids. CDR3 in DNA: TGCGCCAGCAGCGGAAGACAGGGGGGAAACTATGGCTACACCTTC. This gives the protein CASSGRQGGNYGYTF.

This clonotype came up a few times. The V gene is TRBV7-2, the J gene TRBJ2-7; D not certain. Germline CDR1 SGHTA, CDR2 FQGNSA. The CDR3 has 15 amino acids. The ends were cut back, 6 bases at V and 4 bases at J, with 19 bases in the middle. The CDR3 DNA follows: TGTGCCAGCAGTTTCAGGACGGCCGTTGGGTACGAGCAGTACTTC. Protein sequence: CASSFRTAVGYEQYF.

There are a few counts of this clonotype. The chain combines TRBV5-1 with TRBJ2-1; D gene unclear. V was clipped by 0 bases and J by 0 bases, with 10 bases between them. The CDR3 consists of 16 residues. Germline CDR1 reads SGHRS; CDR2 reads YFSETQ. CDR3 amino acids: CASSLEVTSSYNEQFF. The CDR3 region has the DNA TGCGCCAGCAGCTTGGAGGTTACGAGCTCCTACAATGAGCAGTTCTTC.

This clonotype has more than one count but fewer than ten. The chain uses TRBV27 and TRBJ1-1; the match to TRBD1 covers 9 bases. Germline CDR1 and CDR2: MNHEY and SMNVEV (reference sequence). After removal of 5 bases from V and 11 bases from J, the junction contained 12 bases not matched to a gene. This CDR3 comprises 14 residues. The CDR3 is CASSPGQGSVRAFF. The CDR3 nucleotides read TGTGCCAGCAGTCCGGGACAGGGTTCCGTGAGGGCTTTCTTT.

This clonotype was detected many times. The chain is built from TRBV20-1 and TRBJ2-4; D might be TRBD1 (5 bases). The germline V and J ends were trimmed by 0 bases and 0 bases, with 9 bases remaining between them. CDR1 is DFQATT, CDR2 SNEGSKA, per germline (reference sequence). The CDR3 runs 15 residues. CDR3 sequence: CSARDRQLAKNIQYF. The CDR3 nucleotides are TGCAGTGCTAGAGATAGACAGCTAGCCAAAAACATTCAGTACTTC.

A single count supports this clonotype. V is TRBV6-1 and J is TRBJ2-1; 7 bases are a match to TRBD2. Germline values: CDR1 MNHNS, CDR2 SASEGT. The CDR3 extends over 12 amino acids. Germline trimming cut 4 bases from V and 12 bases from J; bases unmatched to any gene: 6. The CDR3 DNA is TGTGCCAGCAGTGGGCCAAGCGGGGTGCAGTTCTTC. It translates to CASSGPSGVQFF.